This TCR beta chain was identified in a study of T cell changes during pregnancy in multiple sclerosis. Germline-derived CDR1 and CDR2 are GTSNPN and SVGIG (reference sequence). Trimming stripped 1 base from V and 1 base from J, with 10 bases between. This CDR3 is built from 14 residues. The protocol was immunoSEQ multiplex PCR, while the TCRdb copy is restricted to in-frame clones and leaves out a portion. The sample records around 77,000 clones, 75% to 95% being singletons. Sequencing was performed on peripheral blood, taken in the third trimester of pregnancy. The V call is TRBV30, the J call TRBJ1-1, with a possible D match to TRBD1 (5 bases). This sequence was found in a female donor in good health, enrolled as a control in a pregnancy study. The CDR3 is CAWSGRGRNTEAFF. CDR3 bases: TGTGCCTGGAGTGGAAGGGGAAGGAACACTGAAGCTTTCTTT.